The 9 T cell receptor beta chains below were found in one sample sequenced in a study of CD8+ T cells in alopecia areata. RNA extraction was followed by reverse transcription into cDNA, which acted as the sequencing template. The table came from immunoSEQ multiplex PCR; TCRdb's copy has only in-frame clones and leaves some out. The top ten hold 0.75% to 0.95% of the sample, which has about 270,000 clones, 60% seen once. This sample's treatment: oral pan-JAK inhibitor, 5-10 mg twice daily. Specimen: CD4+ T cells sorted from blood, collected around week 53, from a patient treated with tofacitinib. All receptors derive from a human donor with alopecia areata.

Turning to this clone: The same CDR3 arises from other DNA sequences in this sample as well. The chain is built from TRBV4-2 and TRBJ1-2; the D is unclear. CDR3 size: 12 residues. Germline V CDR1 and CDR2: LGHNA, YNFKEQ. The V end was cut by 0 bases, the J end by 2 bases, with 1 base between. The CDR3 reads CASSQENYGYTF. DNA of the CDR3: TGTGCCAGCAGCCAAGAGAACTATGGCTACACCTTC.

V is TRBV5-6 and J is TRBJ2-5, with D possibly TRBD2 on 6 matching bases. The ends were cut back, 6 bases at V and 7 bases at J, with 19 bases in the middle. The CDR3 has 14 amino acids. CDR1 SGHDT and CDR2 YYEEEE come from the germline V gene. The CDR3 loop is CASNRGSPGGTQYF. The DNA of the CDR3 is TGTGCCAGCAACCGGGGGTCCCCCGGGGGGACCCAGTACTTC.

This clone was recorded only once. The CDR3 DNA reads TGCGCCAGCAGCTTGGAGGGACTAGCGAGGAGAGAGACCCAGTACTTC. Protein product: CASSLEGLARRETQYF. The V and J genes are TRBV5-1 and TRBJ2-5; 10 nucleotides agree with TRBD2. The CDR3 spans 16 residues. Trimming took 0 bases from V and 4 from J; bases not matched to a gene: 6. In germline, CDR1 is SGHRS, CDR2 YFSETQ.

This sequence joins TRBV30 and TRBJ1-1; the D is unclear. Germline V gene data show CDR1 as GTSNPN and CDR2 as SVGIG (reference sequence). V gave up 0 bases and J gave up 1 base, with 15 bases separating them. The CDR3 is 16 amino acids. CDR3 loop: CAWSVLERRSNTEAFF. In DNA form, the CDR3 reads TGTGCCTGGAGTGTACTAGAAAGACGCTCGAACACTGAAGCTTTCTTT.

This clone came up a few times. The V call is TRBV30, the J call TRBJ1-4, with D possibly being TRBD1 (5 bases). Trimming took off 2 bases at V and 8 bases at J, with 9 bases between the two ends. CDR3 length equals 12 residues. Germline V gives CDR1 GTSNPN, CDR2 SVGIG (reference sequence). The CDR3 DNA follows: TGTGCCTGGAGTTACAAGGGGGAAAAACTGTTTTTT. This translates into CAWSYKGEKLFF.

This clone appeared a few times. Other DNA sequences from this sample encode an identical CDR3 as well. J is TRBJ2-2 and V is TRBV29-1; 10 bases fit TRBD2. V gave up 6 bases and J gave up 2 bases; unmatched junction bases: 3. Germline V gene sequence: CDR1 SQVTM, CDR2 ANQGSEA. The CDR3 runs to 14 residues. This CDR3 reads CSVGLAANTGELFF. For the CDR3, the DNA is TGCAGCGTCGGACTAGCGGCAAACACCGGGGAGCTGTTTTTT.

Remarks on this clone: Other DNA sequences in the sample encode the same CDR3. V gene TRBV4-3 combines with J gene TRBJ2-1; D ambiguous. V lost 3 bases, J lost 0 bases, and 6 bases lay in between. In germline, CDR1 is LGHNA, CDR2 YSLEER. The CDR3 loop spans 14 amino acids. CDR3 bases: TGCGCCAGCAGCCAGGGTAGCTCCTACAATGAGCAGTTCTTC. The encoded protein is CASSQGSSYNEQFF.

The chain joins TRBV7-2 to TRBJ2-5; 11 nucleotides line up with TRBD2. The CDR3 is made up of 15 amino acids. Germline values: CDR1 SGHTA, CDR2 FQGNSA. V lost 5 bases, J lost 1 base, and 3 bases stayed unmatched. CDR3 sequence (DNA): TGTGCCAGCAGCCCCGGACTAGCGGGCCAAGAGACCCAGTACTTC. This encodes CASSPGLAGQETQYF.

The CDR3 protein is CASSSRPRVPQYF. DNA for the CDR3: TGCGCCAGCAGCTCCAGGCCCCGGGTCCCCCAGTACTTC. The chain links TRBV5-1 to TRBJ2-5; no clear D. Trimming removed 3 bases at V and 9 bases at J, with 15 bases between. The CDR3 extends over 13 amino acids. CDR1 SGHRS and CDR2 YFSETQ come from the germline V gene. The variable domain in full, with the rest retrieved from reference TRBV5-1 and TRBJ2-5, is KAGVTQTPRYLIKTRGQQVTLSCSPISGHRSVSWYQQTPGQGLQFLFEYFSETQRNKGNFPGRFSGRQFSNSRSEMNVSTLELGDSALYLCASSSRPRVPQYFGPGTRLLVL.